Below, 18 T cell receptor beta chains from the same sample are listed, as sequenced in a study of blood T cell repertoires in COVID-19. Profiling relied on immunoSEQ multiplex PCR, and the TCRdb table lists in-frame clones only, not all of them. The sample has around 95,000 clones; around 85% are singletons. Sequenced input: peripheral blood. These receptor sequences come from a woman aged 80 or over with acute or convalescent COVID-19.

This clone was seen a few times. The V call is TRBV7-3, the J call TRBJ1-5, with D uncertain. The CDR3 length is 16 residues. The V end was cut by 2 bases, the J end by 2 bases, with 13 bases between. Germline CDR1 reads SGHTA; CDR2 reads FQGTGA. The CDR3 DNA is TGTGCCAGCAGCTTACTTCGAGGGCGCCGCAATCAGCCCCAGCATTTT. Its translation is CASSLLRGRRNQPQHF.

The chain employs TRBV15 and TRBJ1-5; 9 nucleotides align to TRBD1. The CDR3 totals 18 residues. The trim removed 6 bases at V and 4 bases at J, leaving 16 bases unmatched. CDR1 and CDR2 from the germline V gene are LNHNV and YYDKDF (reference sequence). CDR3 protein: CATRPGTGYGRTNQPQHF. CDR3 nucleotides: TGTGCCACCAGGCCCGGGACAGGGTATGGCAGGACGAATCAGCCCCAGCATTTT. The full variable domain, in which reference TRBV15 and TRBJ1-5 provide the parts outside the CDR3, is DAMVIQNPRYQVTQFGKPVTLSCSQTLNHNVMYWYQQKSSQAPKLLFHYYDKDFNNEADTPDNFQSRRPNTSFCFLDIRSPGLGDTAMYLCATRPGTGYGRTNQPQHFGDGTRLSIL.

The chain has TRBV27 and TRBJ1-5; D is undetermined. V shed 3 bases and J shed 3 bases, with 6 bases lying between them. This CDR3 contains 13 residues. Germline-derived CDR1 and CDR2 are MNHEY and SMNVEV (reference sequence). The CDR3, as DNA: TGTGCCAGCAGTTTCGGGGTCAATCAGCCCCAGCATTTT. It codes for CASSFGVNQPQHF.

Here the CDR3 DNA reads TGTGCCAGCAGTTACGGGCTGGTTACCTACGAGCAGTACGTC. Protein sequence: CASSYGLVTYEQYV. V is TRBV6-6 and J is TRBJ2-7; D uncertain. V lost 2 bases and J 2 bases, leaving 10 bases between the germline ends. The CDR3 runs 14 residues. Germline V CDR1 and CDR2: MNHNY, SVGAGI (reference sequence).

This CDR3 is CASSPGLADTGELFF. CDR3 in DNA: TGTGCCAGCAGCCCGGGACTAGCGGACACCGGGGAGCTGTTTTTT. J is TRBJ2-2 and V is TRBV7-9, with 11 bases that match TRBD2. Germline lookup yields CDR1 SEHNR and CDR2 FQNEAQ (reference sequence). The CDR3 spans 15 residues. Trimming removed 5 bases from V and 3 bases from J; junction bases left unmatched: 2.

The CDR3, as DNA: TGTGCCAGCAGTTATCGACAGGGTGCAGATACGCAGTATTTT. This sequence encodes CASSYRQGADTQYF. The chain combines TRBV14 with TRBJ2-3; 7 bases align to TRBD1. The V gene end was trimmed by 6 bases and the J gene end by 4 bases; junction bases not matched to a gene: 7. CDR3 length equals 14 residues. The germline gives CDR1 SGHDN, CDR2 FVKESK.

V and J are TRBV6-6 and TRBJ2-3, with D maybe TRBD1 (6 bases). Trimming shortened V by 6 bases and J by 2 bases, and 18 bases separated the two germline ends. From germline, CDR1 is MNHNY and CDR2 SVGAGI (reference sequence). The CDR3 has 16 residues. CDR3 residues: CASRPQPGVYTDTQYF. Written as DNA, the CDR3 is TGTGCCAGCAGACCCCAACCAGGGGTGTACACAGATACGCAGTATTTT.

The rearrangement uses TRBV14 and TRBJ1-6; no clear D gene. From germline, CDR1 is SGHDN and CDR2 FVKESK. The CDR3 consists of 12 residues. V was pared by 1 base and J by 11 bases, with 6 bases between. CDR3 sequence (DNA): TGTGCCAGCAGCCAAGCTACAGCACCCCTCCACTTT. This translates into CASSQATAPLHF. Using reference TRBV14 and TRBJ1-6 for the parts outside the CDR3, the full variable domain is EAGVTQFPSHSVIEKGQTVTLRCDPISGHDNLYWYRRVMGKEIKFLLHFVKESKQDESGMPNNRFLAERTGGTYSTLKVQPAELEDSGVYFCASSQATAPLHFGNGTRLTVT.

The chain is built from TRBV11-3 and TRBJ2-5; 7 bases match TRBD1. This CDR3 region has 18 residues. V shed 3 bases, J shed 2 bases, and the junction held 15 bases outside the gene matches. CDR1 and CDR2 (germline): SGHNT, YENEEA. The CDR3 spells CASSFSQGLSRGQETQYF. DNA for the CDR3: TGTGCCAGCAGCTTTTCTCAGGGGCTTAGCAGGGGGCAAGAGACCCAGTACTTC.

J is TRBJ2-1 and V is TRBV7-3; tentative D call: TRBD1 (5 bases). CDR1 and CDR2 from the germline V gene are SGHTA and FQGTGA. The V and J ends lost 2 bases and 5 bases respectively, with 7 bases between them. CDR3 size: 13 residues. For the CDR3, the DNA is TGTGCCAGCAGCTTAGCCAGGGACAATGAGCAGTTCTTC. Translation: CASSLARDNEQFF.

The chain couples TRBV6-6 to TRBJ1-1, with 7 bases matching TRBD1. This CDR3 contains 13 residues. The germline gives CDR1 MNHNY, CDR2 SVGAGI (reference sequence). Trimming removed 8 bases from V and 6 bases from J; junction bases left unmatched: 9. CDR3 DNA: TGTGCCAGCCAGAGACAGGGAAGGGCTGAAGCTTTCTTT. It is translated as CASQRQGRAEAFF.

The V gene is TRBV5-1, the J gene TRBJ1-2, with 7 nucleotides matching TRBD1. This CDR3 region has 14 residues. Germline CDR1 and CDR2: SGHRS and YFSETQ. With V trimmed by 4 bases and J by 7 bases, 10 bases remained unmatched. The CDR3 DNA reads TGCGCCAGCAGCCTAGCGACAGGGACGTCTGGCTACACCTTC. Its protein is CASSLATGTSGYTF.

V and J are TRBV20-1 and TRBJ1-1; tentative D call: TRBD1 (5 bases). The CDR3 is 11 amino acids. V shed 3 bases and J shed 7 bases, with 9 bases lying between them. Looked up from germline, CDR1 is DFQATT and CDR2 is SNEGSKA (reference sequence). Here the CDR3 DNA reads TGCAGTGCTAGGGACCAGGGTGAAGCTTTCTTT. Translated: CSARDQGEAFF.

This sequence joins TRBV6-2 or TRBV6-3 and TRBJ1-1; D is ambiguous. There are 12 residues in the CDR3. CDR1 is MNHEY and CDR2 is SVGEGT in the germline V gene. The V gene lost 6 bases and the J gene lost 4 bases, with 9 bases spanning the gap. The CDR3: CASRPQRTEAFF. The CDR3 nucleotides are TGTGCCAGCAGACCTCAGCGCACTGAAGCTTTCTTT.

The chain has TRBV2 and TRBJ1-2, with TRBD1 matching over 10 bases. CDR1 is SNHLY and CDR2 is FYNNEI in the germline V gene. The CDR3 extends over 13 amino acids. Trimming cost V 8 bases and J 7 bases; bases outside gene matches: 7. CDR3 sequence (DNA): TGTGCCAGCGCGGGACAGGGGATGATTGGCTACACCTTC. Residues: CASAGQGMIGYTF.

This rearrangement joins TRBV7-8 to TRBJ1-2, with a weak D call TRBD1 (5 bases). The CDR3 runs to 14 residues. CDR1 and CDR2 (germline): SGHVS, FQNEAQ. The ends were cut back, 1 base at V and 8 bases at J, with 14 bases in the middle. This chain's CDR3 is CASSLGSAGRGYTF. DNA of the CDR3: TGTGCCAGCAGCTTAGGTTCGGCAGGGCGAGGCTACACCTTC.

This clone was detected once. J is TRBJ2-7 and V is TRBV5-1, with 8 bases fitting TRBD1. CDR1 is SGHRS, CDR2 YFSETQ, per germline. CDR3 size: 15 residues. V lost 0 bases and J lost 5; bases outside the gene matches: 7. In DNA form, the CDR3 reads TGCGCCAGCAGCTTGGGGACAGGGCTGTTGAACGAGCAGTACTTC. Translated, it gives CASSLGTGLLNEQYF. Using reference TRBV5-1 and TRBJ2-7 for the parts outside the CDR3, the full variable domain is KAGVTQTPRYLIKTRGQQVTLSCSPISGHRSVSWYQQTPGQGLQFLFEYFSETQRNKGNFPGRFSGRQFSNSRSEMNVSTLELGDSALYLCASSLGTGLLNEQYFGPGTRLTVT.

The genes are TRBV21-1 and TRBJ1-1. TRBV21-1 is a documented pseudogene. This CDR3 comprises 14 residues. The CDR3 nucleotides read TGTGCCAGCAGCAAAGAGGGGGGGGAAACTGAAGCTTTCTTT. Its protein product is CASSKEGGETEAFF.